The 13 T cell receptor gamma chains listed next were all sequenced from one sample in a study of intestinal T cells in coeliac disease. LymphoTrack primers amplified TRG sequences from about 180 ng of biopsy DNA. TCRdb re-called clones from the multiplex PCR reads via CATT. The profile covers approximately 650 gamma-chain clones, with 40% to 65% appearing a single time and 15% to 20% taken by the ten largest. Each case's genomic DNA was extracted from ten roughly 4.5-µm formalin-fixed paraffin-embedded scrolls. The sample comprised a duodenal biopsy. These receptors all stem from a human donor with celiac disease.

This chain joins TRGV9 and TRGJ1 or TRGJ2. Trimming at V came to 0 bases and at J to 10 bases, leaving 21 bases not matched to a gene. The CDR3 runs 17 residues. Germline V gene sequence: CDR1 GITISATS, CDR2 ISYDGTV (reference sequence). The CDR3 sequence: CALWEVRNKKLIIKKLF. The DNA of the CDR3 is TGTGCCTTGTGGGAGGTGCGCAATAAAAAGCTTATTATAAAGAAACTCTTT.

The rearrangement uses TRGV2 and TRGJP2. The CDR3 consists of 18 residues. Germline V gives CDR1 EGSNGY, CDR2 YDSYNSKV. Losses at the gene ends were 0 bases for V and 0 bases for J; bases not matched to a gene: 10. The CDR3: CATWDGGGGYSSDWIKTF. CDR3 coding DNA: TGTGCCACCTGGGACGGGGGAGGGGGATATAGTAGTGATTGGATCAAGACGTTT.

The CDR3 protein is CALSGGGMKKLF. CDR3 coding DNA: TGTGCCTTGTCGGGAGGAGGGATGAAGAAACTCTTT. The chain joins TRGV9 to TRGJ1 or TRGJ2. CDR3 length: 12 residues. Germline CDR1 and CDR2: GITISATS and ISYDGTV (reference sequence). V dropped 8 bases and J dropped 10; count of bases not matched to a gene: 14.

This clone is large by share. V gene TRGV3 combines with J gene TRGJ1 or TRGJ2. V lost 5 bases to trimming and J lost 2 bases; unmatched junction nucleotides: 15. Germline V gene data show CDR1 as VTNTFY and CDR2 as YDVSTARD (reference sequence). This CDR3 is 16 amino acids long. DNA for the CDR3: TGTGCCACCTGGGTCCTTTGTCCCCGTTATTATTATAAGAAACTCTTT. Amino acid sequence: CATWVLCPRYYYKKLF.

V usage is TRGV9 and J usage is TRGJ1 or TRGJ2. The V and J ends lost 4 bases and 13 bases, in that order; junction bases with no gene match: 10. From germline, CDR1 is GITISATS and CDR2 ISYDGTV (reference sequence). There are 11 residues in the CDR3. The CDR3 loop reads CALWDYGRKLF. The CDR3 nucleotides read TGTGCCTTGTGGGACTACGGAAGAAAACTCTTT.

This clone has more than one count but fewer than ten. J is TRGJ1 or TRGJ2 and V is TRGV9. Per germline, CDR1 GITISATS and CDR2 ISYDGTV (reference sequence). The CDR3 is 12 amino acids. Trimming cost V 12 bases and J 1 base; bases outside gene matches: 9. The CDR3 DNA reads TGTGCCGTGCCCCCCAATTATTATAAGAAACTCTTT. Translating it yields CAVPPNYYKKLF.

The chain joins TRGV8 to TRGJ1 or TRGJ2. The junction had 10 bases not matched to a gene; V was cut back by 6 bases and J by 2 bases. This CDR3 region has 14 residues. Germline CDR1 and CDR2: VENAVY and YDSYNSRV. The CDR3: CATWIGFHYYKKLF. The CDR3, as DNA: TGTGCCACCTGGATAGGATTCCATTATTATAAGAAACTCTTT.

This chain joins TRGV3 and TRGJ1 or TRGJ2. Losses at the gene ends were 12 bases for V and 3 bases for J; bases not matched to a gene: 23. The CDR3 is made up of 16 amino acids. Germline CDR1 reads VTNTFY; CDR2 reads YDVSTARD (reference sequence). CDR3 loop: CADLGQPNHLYYKKLF. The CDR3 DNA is TGTGCCGACCTGGGACAGCCCAATCACCTTTATTATAAGAAACTCTTT.

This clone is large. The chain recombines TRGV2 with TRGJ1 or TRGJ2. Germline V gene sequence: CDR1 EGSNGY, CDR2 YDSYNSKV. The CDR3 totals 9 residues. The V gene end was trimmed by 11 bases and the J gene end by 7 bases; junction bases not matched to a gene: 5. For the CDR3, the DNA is TGTGCCAGTGGATATAAGAAACTCTTT. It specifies CASGYKKLF.

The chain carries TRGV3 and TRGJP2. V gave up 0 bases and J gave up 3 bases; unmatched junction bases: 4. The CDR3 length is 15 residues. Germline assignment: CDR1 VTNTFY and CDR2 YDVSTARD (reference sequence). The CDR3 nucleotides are TGTGCCACCTGGGACAGGCCCGGTAGTGATTGGATCAAGACGTTT. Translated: CATWDRPGSDWIKTF.

CDR3: CASLGRWGEKLF. CDR3 nucleotides: TGTGCCAGCCTCGGGAGGTGGGGGGAGAAACTCTTT. The V gene is TRGV8, the J gene TRGJ1 or TRGJ2. Germline values: CDR1 VENAVY, CDR2 YDSYNSRV. V lost 11 bases and J lost 11; bases outside the gene matches: 18. This CDR3 has 12 residues.

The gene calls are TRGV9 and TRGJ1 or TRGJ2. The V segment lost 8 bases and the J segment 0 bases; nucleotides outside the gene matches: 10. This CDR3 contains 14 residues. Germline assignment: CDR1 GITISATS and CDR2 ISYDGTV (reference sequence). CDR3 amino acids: CALSGGLNYYKKLF. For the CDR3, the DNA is TGTGCCTTGTCGGGAGGCTTGAATTATTATAAGAAACTCTTT.

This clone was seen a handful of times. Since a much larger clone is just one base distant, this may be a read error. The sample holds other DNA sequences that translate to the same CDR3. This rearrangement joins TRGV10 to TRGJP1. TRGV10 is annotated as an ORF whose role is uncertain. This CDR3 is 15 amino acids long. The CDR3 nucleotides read TGTGCCGCGTGGGATGGGAATACCACTGGTTGGTTCAAGATATTT. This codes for CAAWDGNTTGWFKIF.